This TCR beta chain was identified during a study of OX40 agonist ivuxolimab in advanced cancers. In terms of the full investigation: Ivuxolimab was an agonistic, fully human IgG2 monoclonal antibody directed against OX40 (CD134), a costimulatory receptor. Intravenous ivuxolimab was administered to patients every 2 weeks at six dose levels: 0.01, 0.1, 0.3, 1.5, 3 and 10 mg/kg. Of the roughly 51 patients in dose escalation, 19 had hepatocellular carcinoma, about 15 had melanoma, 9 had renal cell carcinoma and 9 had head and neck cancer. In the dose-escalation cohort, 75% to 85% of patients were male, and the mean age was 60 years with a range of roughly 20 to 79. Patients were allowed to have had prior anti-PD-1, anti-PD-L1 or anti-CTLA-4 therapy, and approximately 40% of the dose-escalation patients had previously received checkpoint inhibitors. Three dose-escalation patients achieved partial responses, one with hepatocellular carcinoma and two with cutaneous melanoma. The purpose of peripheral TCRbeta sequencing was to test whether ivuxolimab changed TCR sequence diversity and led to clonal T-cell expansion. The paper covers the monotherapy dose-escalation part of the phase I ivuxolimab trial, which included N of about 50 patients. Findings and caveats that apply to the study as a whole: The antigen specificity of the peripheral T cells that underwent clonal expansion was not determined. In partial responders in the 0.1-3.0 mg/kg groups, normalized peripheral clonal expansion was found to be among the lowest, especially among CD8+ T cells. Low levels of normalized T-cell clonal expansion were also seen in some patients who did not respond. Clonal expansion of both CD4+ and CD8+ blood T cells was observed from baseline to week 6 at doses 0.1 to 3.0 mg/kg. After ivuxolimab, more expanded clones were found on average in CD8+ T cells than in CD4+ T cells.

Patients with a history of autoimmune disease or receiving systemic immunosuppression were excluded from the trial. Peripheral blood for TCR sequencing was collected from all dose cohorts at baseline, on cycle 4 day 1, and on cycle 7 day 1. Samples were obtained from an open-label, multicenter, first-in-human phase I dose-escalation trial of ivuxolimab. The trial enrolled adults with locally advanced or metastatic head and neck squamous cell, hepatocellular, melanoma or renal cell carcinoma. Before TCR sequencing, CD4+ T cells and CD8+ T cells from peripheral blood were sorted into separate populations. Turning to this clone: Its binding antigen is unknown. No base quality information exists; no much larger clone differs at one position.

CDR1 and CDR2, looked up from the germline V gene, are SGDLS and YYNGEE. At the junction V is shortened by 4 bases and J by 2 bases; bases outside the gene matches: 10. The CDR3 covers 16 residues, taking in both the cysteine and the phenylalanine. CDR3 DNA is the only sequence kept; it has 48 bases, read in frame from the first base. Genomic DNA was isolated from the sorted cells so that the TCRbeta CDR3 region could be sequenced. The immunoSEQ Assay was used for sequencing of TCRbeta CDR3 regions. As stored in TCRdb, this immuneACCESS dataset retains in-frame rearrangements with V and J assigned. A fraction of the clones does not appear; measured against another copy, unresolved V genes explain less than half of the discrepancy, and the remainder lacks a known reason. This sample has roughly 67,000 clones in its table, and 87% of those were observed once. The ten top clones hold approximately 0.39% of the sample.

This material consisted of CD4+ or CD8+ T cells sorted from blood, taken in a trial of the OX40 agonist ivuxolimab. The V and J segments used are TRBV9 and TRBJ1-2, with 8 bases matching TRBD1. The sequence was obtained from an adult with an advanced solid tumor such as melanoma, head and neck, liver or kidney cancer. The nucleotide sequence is TGTGCCAGCAGCCTTCAACCACAGGGGGACAACTATGGCTACACCTTC. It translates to CASSLQPQGDNYGYTF.